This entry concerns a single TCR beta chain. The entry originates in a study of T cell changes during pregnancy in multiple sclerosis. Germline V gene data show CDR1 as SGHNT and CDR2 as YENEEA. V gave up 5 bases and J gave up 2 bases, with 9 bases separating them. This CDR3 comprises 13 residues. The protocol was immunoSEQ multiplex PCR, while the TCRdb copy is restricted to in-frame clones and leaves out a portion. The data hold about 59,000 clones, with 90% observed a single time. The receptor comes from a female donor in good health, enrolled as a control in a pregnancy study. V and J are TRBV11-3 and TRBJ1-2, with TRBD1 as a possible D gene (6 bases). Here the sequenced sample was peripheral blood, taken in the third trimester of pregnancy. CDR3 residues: CASSLGTNYGYTF. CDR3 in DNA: TGTGCCAGCAGCCTTGGGACAAACTATGGCTACACCTTC.